This record covers a single T cell receptor (beta chain). Antigen specificity is unknown. The genes and germline here are from mouse. Read coverage stops 3 residues before the CDR3 terminus; the germline J gene supplies the remainder. This entry comes from a study of CD8+ T cells in alopecia areata. Overall study: Female C3H/HeJ recipients aged roughly 7-10 weeks got skin from C3H/HeJ graft donors aged about 6-13 months that had spontaneous alopecia. Whole-study results and caveats: Scalp sequencing also captures normal skin's resident alphabeta T cells. Patients showed less clear TCR sequence sharing than mice, possibly partly because of HLA diversity. Lesional scalp exceeded normal scalp in clonality, especially in alopecia totalis/universalis.

Combined cutaneous lymph node cells underwent sorting by CD4, CD8alpha, NKG2D, NKG2ACE and additional markers. TCR sequencing used cDNA made by reverse transcription of extracted RNA. Assay: immunoSEQ multiplex PCR; the TCRdb copy retains only in-frame clones and omits some. The sample contains roughly 260,000 clones, none of them singletons. Germline V gives CDR1 LGHNA, CDR2 YNLKQL (reference sequence). V dropped 1 base and J dropped 9; count of bases not matched to a gene: 4. The CDR3 length is 15 residues. The material sequenced was CD4+ T cells sorted from a lymph node. The V and J genes are TRBV5 and TRBJ1-6, with 9 bases that match TRBD1. TRBJ1-6 is an open reading frame whose function is uncertain. The sequence derives from a C3H/HeJ mouse with alopecia areata. For the strain, the MHC haplotype given is H2-k. The DNA read from the CDR3 is TGTGCCAGCAGCCAAGGGACAGGGGAGAGTTCGCCC. Its translation: CASSQGTGESSP. The whole CDR3 region reads CASSQGTGESSPLYF.